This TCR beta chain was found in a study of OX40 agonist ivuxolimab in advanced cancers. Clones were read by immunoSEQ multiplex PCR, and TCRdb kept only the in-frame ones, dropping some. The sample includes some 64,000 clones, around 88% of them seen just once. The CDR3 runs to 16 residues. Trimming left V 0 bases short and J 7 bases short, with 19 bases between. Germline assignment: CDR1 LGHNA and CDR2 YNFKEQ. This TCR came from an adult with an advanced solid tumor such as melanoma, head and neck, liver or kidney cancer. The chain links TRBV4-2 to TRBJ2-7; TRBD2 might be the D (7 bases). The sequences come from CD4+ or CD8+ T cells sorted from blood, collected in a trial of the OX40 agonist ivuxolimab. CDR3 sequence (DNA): TGTGCCAGCAGCCAAGATTTATCGGGGGGCTTGGGGGAGCAGTACTTC. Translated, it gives CASSQDLSGGLGEQYF.